This is a list of T cell receptor beta chains from one sample in a study of blood T cell repertoires in COVID-19. Method: immunoSEQ multiplex PCR; TCRdb's copy keeps in-frame clones and lacks some. The sample holds approximately 45,000 clones, 75% to 90% seen once. Material for sequencing was peripheral blood. The receptors originated from a human donor in a cohort sampled during active COVID-19. Each CDR3 is given with its conserved first and last residue. D genes are given only for firm matches. Size tells how often a clone was seen (once, few, many) or the class of an expanded clone, and some rows leave it out.

abundance: .; j_gene: TRBJ1-1; v_gene: TRBV18; d_gene: .; CDR3aa: CASSPPTFSGRNTEAFF; CDR3nt: TGTGCCAGCTCACCACCAACTTTTTCGGGGAGAAACACTGAAGCTTTCTTT
abundance: .; j_gene: TRBJ2-3; v_gene: TRBV4-1; d_gene: TRBD2; CDR3aa: CASSQGPSGLAEPDTQYF; CDR3nt: TGCGCCAGCAGCCAAGGTCCTTCGGGACTAGCGGAGCCAGATACGCAGTATTTT
abundance: .; j_gene: TRBJ2-1; v_gene: TRBV7-8; d_gene: .; CDR3aa: CASSWTESSYNEQFF; CDR3nt: TGTGCCAGCAGCTGGACAGAGAGCTCCTACAATGAGCAGTTCTTC
abundance: .; j_gene: TRBJ2-3; v_gene: TRBV5-4; d_gene: TRBD2; CDR3aa: CASSLGLAGGTDTQYF; CDR3nt: TGTGCCAGCAGCTTGGGTCTAGCGGGGGGCACAGATACGCAGTATTTT
abundance: .; j_gene: TRBJ1-2; v_gene: TRBV29-1; d_gene: .; CDR3aa: CSVERFGYGYTF; CDR3nt: TGCAGCGTTGAGAGGTTCGGCTATGGCTACACCTTC
abundance: .; j_gene: TRBJ2-5; v_gene: TRBV5-6; d_gene: .; CDR3aa: CASSFQGQETQYF; CDR3nt: TGTGCCAGCAGCTTCCAGGGTCAAGAGACCCAGTACTTC
abundance: .; j_gene: TRBJ1-2; v_gene: TRBV3-1/TRBV3-2; d_gene: .; CDR3aa: CASSLLREGYTF; CDR3nt: TGTGCCAGCAGCCTCTTGCGGGAGGGCTACACCTTC
abundance: .; j_gene: TRBJ1-5; v_gene: TRBV27; d_gene: .; CDR3aa: CASSLGRNQPQHF; CDR3nt: TGTGCCAGCAGTTTGGGCCGCAATCAGCCCCAGCATTTT
abundance: .; j_gene: TRBJ2-7; v_gene: TRBV4-1; d_gene: .; CDR3aa: CASSQDFDRSVYEQYF; CDR3nt: TGCGCCAGCAGCCAAGATTTCGACAGATCGGTGTACGAGCAGTACTTC
abundance: .; j_gene: TRBJ2-1; v_gene: TRBV6-5; d_gene: TRBD2; CDR3aa: CASSSGLAVYNEQFF; CDR3nt: TGTGCCAGCAGTTCCGGACTAGCGGTATACAATGAGCAGTTCTTC
abundance: .; j_gene: TRBJ2-7; v_gene: TRBV24-1; d_gene: .; CDR3aa: CATSDRGTREQYF; CDR3nt: TGTGCCACCAGTGACCGGGGTACGCGTGAGCAGTACTTC
abundance: .; j_gene: TRBJ2-1; v_gene: TRBV9; d_gene: TRBD2; CDR3aa: CASSVAGGDYNEQFF; CDR3nt: TGTGCCAGCAGCGTAGCGGGGGGGGACTACAATGAGCAGTTCTTC
abundance: .; j_gene: TRBJ2-7; v_gene: TRBV7-3; d_gene: TRBD1; CDR3aa: CASSLTVRQGDYEQYF; CDR3nt: TGTGCCAGCAGCTTAACCGTCCGGCAGGGGGACTACGAGCAGTACTTC
abundance: .; j_gene: TRBJ1-5; v_gene: TRBV28; d_gene: TRBD1; CDR3aa: CASVTGGYGNQPQHF; CDR3nt: TGTGCCAGCGTAACAGGGGGGTATGGCAATCAGCCCCAGCATTTT
abundance: .; j_gene: TRBJ2-1; v_gene: TRBV7-9; d_gene: TRBD2; CDR3aa: CASTTLLAGVGSYNEQFF; CDR3nt: TGTGCCAGCACCACCCTCCTAGCGGGAGTAGGTTCCTACAATGAGCAGTTCTTC
abundance: .; j_gene: TRBJ2-2; v_gene: TRBV7-3; d_gene: .; CDR3aa: CASSQIATGNTGELFF; CDR3nt: TGTGCCAGCAGCCAGATAGCTACTGGAAACACCGGGGAGCTGTTTTTT
abundance: .; j_gene: TRBJ2-3; v_gene: TRBV19; d_gene: TRBD2; CDR3aa: CASSIGRQAGVGGDTQYF; CDR3nt: TGTGCCAGTAGTATCGGGAGGCAGGCCGGGGTGGGGGGAGATACGCAGTATTTT
abundance: few; j_gene: TRBJ1-1; v_gene: TRBV18; d_gene: TRBD1; CDR3aa: CASSPGTGPTEAFF; CDR3nt: TGTGCCAGCTCCCCCGGGACAGGACCCACTGAAGCTTTCTTT
abundance: .; j_gene: TRBJ2-5; v_gene: TRBV7-2; d_gene: TRBD2; CDR3aa: CASSENRLAGGQYF; CDR3nt: TGTGCCAGCAGCGAAAACCGACTAGCGGGAGGGCAGTACTTC
abundance: .; j_gene: TRBJ2-5; v_gene: TRBV9; d_gene: .; CDR3aa: CASSVGGSFGETQYF; CDR3nt: TGTGCCAGCAGCGTAGGAGGTAGCTTCGGGGAGACCCAGTACTTC
abundance: .; j_gene: TRBJ1-2; v_gene: TRBV5-8; d_gene: TRBD1; CDR3aa: CASSLGTGVGYGYTF; CDR3nt: TGTGCCAGCAGCTTGGGGACAGGCGTTGGCTATGGCTACACCTTC
abundance: .; j_gene: TRBJ2-5; v_gene: TRBV21-1; d_gene: .; CDR3aa: CASSPEEETQYF; CDR3nt: TGTGCCAGCAGCCCCGAGGAAGAGACCCAGTACTTC
abundance: .; j_gene: TRBJ1-2; v_gene: TRBV6-2/TRBV6-3; d_gene: .; CDR3aa: CASSYSRGSYGYTF; CDR3nt: TGTGCCAGCAGTTACTCGCGGGGGTCCTATGGCTACACCTTC
abundance: .; j_gene: TRBJ2-7; v_gene: TRBV7-8; d_gene: .; CDR3aa: CASSLVLGAGKYEQYF; CDR3nt: TGTGCCAGCAGCTTAGTGCTAGGGGCAGGGAAGTACGAGCAGTACTTC
abundance: .; j_gene: TRBJ2-1; v_gene: TRBV5-4; d_gene: .; CDR3aa: CASSPGGSADNEQFF; CDR3nt: TGTGCCAGCAGCCCCGGGGGAAGCGCGGACAATGAGCAGTTCTTC
abundance: once; j_gene: TRBJ1-2; v_gene: TRBV3-1/TRBV3-2; d_gene: TRBD1; CDR3aa: CASSPGQGAYGYTF; CDR3nt: TGTGCCAGCAGCCCGGGACAGGGAGCCTATGGCTACACCTTC
abundance: .; j_gene: TRBJ1-6; v_gene: TRBV7-9; d_gene: .; CDR3aa: CASSLGPVDNSPLHF; CDR3nt: TGTGCCAGCAGCTTAGGTCCAGTCGATAATTCACCCCTCCACTTT
abundance: .; j_gene: TRBJ2-2; v_gene: TRBV4-2; d_gene: .; CDR3aa: CASSQDRSFGELFF; CDR3nt: TGTGCCAGCAGCCAAGATAGGAGTTTCGGGGAGCTGTTTTTT
abundance: .; j_gene: TRBJ2-7; v_gene: TRBV19; d_gene: TRBD1; CDR3aa: CASSTGQSSYEQYF; CDR3nt: TGTGCCAGTAGTACGGGACAGAGCTCCTACGAGCAGTACTTC
abundance: .; j_gene: TRBJ1-5; v_gene: TRBV27; d_gene: .; CDR3aa: CASSLSEGNQPQHF; CDR3nt: TGTGCCAGCAGTTTATCGGAGGGCAATCAGCCCCAGCATTTT
abundance: .; j_gene: TRBJ2-1; v_gene: TRBV9; d_gene: TRBD1; CDR3aa: CASSVEQGANNEQFF; CDR3nt: TGTGCCAGCAGCGTAGAACAGGGGGCGAACAATGAGCAGTTCTTC
abundance: .; j_gene: TRBJ2-7; v_gene: TRBV7-9; d_gene: TRBD2; CDR3aa: CASSSGSTGRRYEQYF; CDR3nt: TGTGCCAGCAGCTCGGGGTCGACCGGGAGGAGGTACGAGCAGTACTTC
abundance: few; j_gene: TRBJ1-4; v_gene: TRBV28; d_gene: TRBD1; CDR3aa: CASRHGQGGEKLFF; CDR3nt: TGTGCCAGCAGGCATGGACAGGGCGGTGAAAAACTGTTTTTT
abundance: few; j_gene: TRBJ1-4; v_gene: TRBV29-1; d_gene: TRBD1; CDR3aa: CSVGHRGVEKLFF; CDR3nt: TGCAGCGTTGGCCACAGGGGAGTCGAAAAACTGTTTTTT
abundance: .; j_gene: TRBJ2-7; v_gene: TRBV6-5; d_gene: .; CDR3aa: CASSYPGAYEQYF; CDR3nt: TGTGCCAGCAGTTATCCGGGGGCCTACGAGCAGTACTTC
abundance: .; j_gene: TRBJ1-1; v_gene: TRBV29-1; d_gene: .; CDR3aa: CSVVRGLNTEAFF; CDR3nt: TGCAGCGTTGTTAGGGGGTTGAACACTGAAGCTTTCTTT
abundance: .; j_gene: TRBJ2-2; v_gene: TRBV30; d_gene: TRBD2; CDR3aa: CAFRSGGSTGELFF; CDR3nt: TGTGCCTTCCGCAGCGGGGGCAGCACCGGGGAGCTGTTTTTT
abundance: once; j_gene: TRBJ2-1; v_gene: TRBV19; d_gene: .; CDR3aa: CASSIDNYNEQFF; CDR3nt: TGTGCCAGTAGTATAGACAACTACAATGAGCAGTTCTTC
abundance: .; j_gene: TRBJ2-5; v_gene: TRBV3-1/TRBV3-2; d_gene: .; CDR3aa: CASSQDSQETQYF; CDR3nt: TGTGCCAGCAGCCAAGACTCCCAAGAGACCCAGTACTTC
abundance: once; j_gene: TRBJ2-5; v_gene: TRBV5-4; d_gene: TRBD1; CDR3aa: CASSLRQGKETQYF; CDR3nt: TGTGCCAGCAGCTTGAGACAGGGCAAAGAGACCCAGTACTTC
abundance: .; j_gene: TRBJ2-7; v_gene: TRBV6-5; d_gene: .; CDR3aa: CASSKTEYEQYF; CDR3nt: TGTGCCAGCAGTAAAACAGAGTACGAGCAGTACTTC
abundance: .; j_gene: TRBJ2-1; v_gene: TRBV4-1; d_gene: .; CDR3aa: CASSQDGPRLGSYNEQFF; CDR3nt: TGCGCCAGCAGCCAAGATGGGCCGCGACTAGGGTCTTACAATGAGCAGTTCTTC
abundance: once; j_gene: TRBJ2-7; v_gene: TRBV3-1/TRBV3-2; d_gene: TRBD2; CDR3aa: CASSYSGTSRYEQYF; CDR3nt: TGTGCCAGCAGCTACTCCGGGACTAGTAGATACGAGCAGTACTTC
abundance: .; j_gene: TRBJ1-5; v_gene: TRBV9; d_gene: TRBD1; CDR3aa: CASSAGGQGFSSKDNQPQHF; CDR3nt: TGTGCCAGCAGCGCGGGGGGACAGGGGTTTTCTAGTAAAGACAATCAGCCCCAGCATTTT
abundance: .; j_gene: TRBJ2-7; v_gene: TRBV11-3; d_gene: TRBD1; CDR3aa: CASSKTGSYEQYF; CDR3nt: TGTGCCAGCAGTAAGACAGGGTCCTACGAGCAGTACTTC
abundance: once; j_gene: TRBJ2-7; v_gene: TRBV29-1; d_gene: TRBD1; CDR3aa: CSVGQGAEQYF; CDR3nt: TGCAGCGTGGGACAGGGAGCCGAGCAGTACTTC
abundance: .; j_gene: TRBJ2-1; v_gene: TRBV7-3; d_gene: .; CDR3aa: CASSPGRNYNEQFF; CDR3nt: TGTGCCAGCAGCCCGGGTCGGAACTACAATGAGCAGTTCTTC
abundance: .; j_gene: TRBJ2-3; v_gene: TRBV6-5; d_gene: TRBD1; CDR3aa: CASSMDRTTDTQYF; CDR3nt: TGTGCCAGCAGTATGGACAGGACAACAGATACGCAGTATTTT
abundance: .; j_gene: TRBJ2-5; v_gene: TRBV5-1; d_gene: TRBD2; CDR3aa: CASSPGTSGQETQYF; CDR3nt: TGCGCCAGCAGCCCCGGGACTAGCGGCCAAGAGACCCAGTACTTC
abundance: .; j_gene: TRBJ1-5; v_gene: TRBV24-1; d_gene: .; CDR3aa: CATSAAGNQPQHF; CDR3nt: TGTGCCACCAGTGCCGCGGGGAATCAGCCCCAGCATTTT
abundance: once; j_gene: TRBJ2-2; v_gene: TRBV28; d_gene: .; CDR3aa: CASTRLSNTGELFF; CDR3nt: TGTGCCAGCACTAGACTATCGAACACCGGGGAGCTGTTTTTT
abundance: .; j_gene: TRBJ2-7; v_gene: TRBV2; d_gene: TRBD1; CDR3aa: CASREDRVGEQYF; CDR3nt: TGTGCCAGCAGGGAGGACAGGGTTGGCGAGCAGTACTTC
abundance: .; j_gene: TRBJ2-7; v_gene: TRBV3-1/TRBV3-2; d_gene: TRBD1; CDR3aa: CASSQGPGQLIAYEQYF; CDR3nt: TGTGCCAGCAGCCAAGGCCCGGGACAGCTGATCGCCTACGAGCAGTACTTC
abundance: .; j_gene: TRBJ1-1; v_gene: TRBV11-3; d_gene: .; CDR3aa: CASSSRPSTEAFF; CDR3nt: TGTGCCAGCAGCTCTAGGCCAAGCACTGAAGCTTTCTTT